What follows are 2 T cell receptor beta chains derived from one specimen sequenced in a study of T cells after yellow fever vaccination. A single record per CDR3 protein comes from TCRdb applying MiXCR to the 5' RACE reads. This sample has about 340,000 distinct CDR3 sequences; approximately 12% occur once, and the top ten carry approximately 3.4%. The specimen comprised CD4+ T cells sorted from PBMCs, sampled 15 days after the yellow fever booster vaccination. The receptors stem from a man younger than 35 who received the YFV17D yellow fever vaccine.

The rearrangement uses TRBV5-1 and TRBJ1-2; D not resolved. CDR3 length equals 15 residues. CDR1 and CDR2 (germline): SGHRS, YFSETQ. V was clipped by 1 base and J by 0 bases, with 10 bases between them. The CDR3 loop is CASSLQPQANYGYTF. CDR3 DNA: TGCGCCAGCAGCTTGCAGCCCCAAGCTAACTATGGCTACACCTTC.

This clonotype was picked up many times. The rearrangement joins TRBV10-3 to TRBJ1-3; D is uncertain. CDR1 and CDR2 (germline): ENHRY, SYGVKD. V lost 2 bases, J lost 4 bases, and 15 bases lay in between. CDR3 size: 16 residues. The CDR3 region has the DNA TGTGCCATCAGTGAGCCCCAACGGGGTCCCGGAAACACCATATATTTT. Its protein product is CAISEPQRGPGNTIYF.